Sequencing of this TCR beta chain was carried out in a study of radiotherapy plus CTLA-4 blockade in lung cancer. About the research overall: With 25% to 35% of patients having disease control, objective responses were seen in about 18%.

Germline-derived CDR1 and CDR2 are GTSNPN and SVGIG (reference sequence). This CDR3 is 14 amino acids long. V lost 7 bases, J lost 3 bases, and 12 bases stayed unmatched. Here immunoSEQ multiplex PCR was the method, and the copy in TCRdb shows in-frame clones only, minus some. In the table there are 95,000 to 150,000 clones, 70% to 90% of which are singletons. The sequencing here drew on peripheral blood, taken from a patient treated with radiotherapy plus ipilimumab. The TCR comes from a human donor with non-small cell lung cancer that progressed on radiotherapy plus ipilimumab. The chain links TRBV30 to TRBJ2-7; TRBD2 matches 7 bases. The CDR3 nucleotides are TGTGCCTCGCTCGGGCGCGGGAGTAACTACGAGCAGTACTTC. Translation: CASLGRGSNYEQYF.